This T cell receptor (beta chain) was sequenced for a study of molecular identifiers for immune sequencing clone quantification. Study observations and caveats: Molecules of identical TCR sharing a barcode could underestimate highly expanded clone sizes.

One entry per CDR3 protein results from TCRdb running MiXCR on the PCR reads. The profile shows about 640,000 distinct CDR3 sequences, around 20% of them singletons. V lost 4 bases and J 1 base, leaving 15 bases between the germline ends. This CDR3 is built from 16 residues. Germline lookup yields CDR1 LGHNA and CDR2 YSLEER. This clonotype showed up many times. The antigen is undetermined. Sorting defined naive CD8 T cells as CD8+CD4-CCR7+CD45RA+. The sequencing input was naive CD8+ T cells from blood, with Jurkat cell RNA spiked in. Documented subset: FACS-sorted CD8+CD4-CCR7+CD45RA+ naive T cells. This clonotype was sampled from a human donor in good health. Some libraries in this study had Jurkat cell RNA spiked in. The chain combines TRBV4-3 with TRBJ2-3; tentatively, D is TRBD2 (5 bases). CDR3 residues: CASSPGLDVGTDTQYF. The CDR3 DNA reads TGCGCCAGCAGCCCCGGACTGGATGTGGGCACAGATACGCAGTATTTT.